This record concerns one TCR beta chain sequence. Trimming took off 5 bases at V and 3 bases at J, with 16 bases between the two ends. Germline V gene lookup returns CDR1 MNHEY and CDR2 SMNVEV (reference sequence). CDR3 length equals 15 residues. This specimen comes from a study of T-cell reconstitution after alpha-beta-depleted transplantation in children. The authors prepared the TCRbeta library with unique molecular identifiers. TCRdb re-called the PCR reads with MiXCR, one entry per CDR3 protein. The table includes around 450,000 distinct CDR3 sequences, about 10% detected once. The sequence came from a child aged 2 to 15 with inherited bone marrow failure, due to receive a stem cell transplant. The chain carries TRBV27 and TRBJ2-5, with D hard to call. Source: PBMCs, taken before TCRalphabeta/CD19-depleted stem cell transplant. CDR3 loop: CASSTVDRQEETQYF. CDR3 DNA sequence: TGTGCCAGCAGTACCGTGGACCGCCAAGAAGAGACCCAGTACTTC.